Presented here are 16 T cell receptor beta chains from one specimen sequenced in a study of molecular identifiers for immune sequencing clone quantification. TCRdb reprocessed the PCR reads via MiXCR and lists one record per CDR3 protein. The sample records a few hundred thousand distinct CDR3 sequences, roughly a quarter being singletons. Sequencing used naive CD8+ T cells from blood, with Jurkat cell RNA spiked in. Subset meaning: FACS-sorted CD8+CD4-CCR7+CD45RA+ naive T cells. These TCRs come from a human donor in good health. Some libraries in this study had Jurkat cell RNA spiked in.

The chain links TRBV19 to TRBJ1-2; D is uncertain. The V end was cut by 7 bases, the J end by 1 base, with 10 bases between. The CDR3 sequence is 13 residues long. Germline V lookup: CDR1 LNHDA, CDR2 SQIVND (reference sequence). CDR3 loop: CASTPGNNYGYTF. The CDR3 coding sequence is TGTGCCAGTACTCCAGGAAATAACTATGGCTACACCTTC.

The chain joins TRBV28 to TRBJ1-6; D not certain. This CDR3 contains 14 residues. Germline CDR1 is MDHEN and CDR2 is SYDVKM. Trimming cost V 2 bases and J 7 bases, with 9 bases left between them. The CDR3 sequence is CASSLPQRNSPLHF. The CDR3 region has the DNA TGTGCCAGCAGTTTACCACAGCGAAATTCACCCCTCCACTTT.

The sample holds many counts of this clonotype. The chain couples TRBV27 to TRBJ2-2; D gene uncertain. Germline V gene sequence: CDR1 MNHEY, CDR2 SMNVEV (reference sequence). The length of the CDR3 is 13 residues. Trimming cost V 7 bases and J 2 bases, with 8 bases left between them. The CDR3 bases are TGTGCCAGCAACCCCAGAAACACCGGGGAGCTGTTTTTT. The encoded protein is CASNPRNTGELFF.

In its sample, this clonotype was seen many times. J is TRBJ2-1 and V is TRBV29-1; 10 bases map to TRBD1. Germline trimming cut 6 bases from V and 9 bases from J; bases unmatched to any gene: 5. Germline lookup yields CDR1 SQVTM and CDR2 ANQGSEA. This CDR3 is 12 amino acids long. CDR3: CSVTTGGREQFF. The CDR3 nucleotides read TGCAGCGTGACGACAGGGGGCCGTGAGCAGTTCTTC.

This clonotype was observed a handful of times. The rearrangement uses TRBV6-5 and TRBJ2-3, with TRBD2 matching 12 bases. With V trimmed by 6 bases and J by 3 bases, 13 bases remained unmatched. The germline gives CDR1 MNHEY, CDR2 SVGAGI. CDR3 length: 18 amino acids. The CDR3 DNA sequence: TGTGCCAGCAGCCCAGGCCTAGCGGGAGGGCCTAGGACAGATACGCAGTATTTT. Its translation is CASSPGLAGGPRTDTQYF.

Details on this clonotype: This may be a read error: a much more frequent sequence differs by one nucleotide. The rearrangement joins TRBV5-4 to TRBJ2-7; TRBD1 matches 11 bases. Germline V gene data show CDR1 as SGHNT and CDR2 as YYREEE (reference sequence). The CDR3 has 16 amino acids. The J segment lost 5 bases and the V segment lost 4 bases, leaving 11 bases of the junction unmatched. CDR3 bases: TGTGCCAGCAGCCCCGAAACCGGACAGGGGGCGGACGAGCAGTACTTC. It specifies CASSPETGQGADEQYF.

This clonotype has more than one count but fewer than ten. The V gene is TRBV2, the J gene TRBJ1-1; D is unresolved. V shed 8 bases and J shed 4 bases, with 8 bases lying between them. This CDR3 region has 11 residues. The germline V gene encodes CDR1 SNHLY and CDR2 FYNNEI. The CDR3 loop is CASYTGTEAFF. CDR3 bases: TGTGCCAGCTACACCGGCACTGAAGCTTTCTTT. Combining the CDR3 with reference TRBV2 and TRBJ1-1 gives the whole variable domain EPEVTQTPSHQVTQMGQEVILRCVPISNHLYFYWYRQILGQKVEFLVSFYNNEISEKSEIFDDQFSVERPDGSNFTLKIRSTKLEDSAMYFCASYTGTEAFFGQGTRLTVV.

Ten or more counts support this clonotype. V gene TRBV7-3 combines with J gene TRBJ2-7; no clear D gene. The CDR3 has 13 residues. V lost 3 bases and J 5 bases, leaving 11 bases between the germline ends. Germline CDR1 and CDR2: SGHTA and FQGTGA. The CDR3, as DNA: TGTGCCAGCAGCTTTCAGCAGTGGGACGAGCAGTACTTC. It encodes CASSFQQWDEQYF.

The CDR3 loop is CASGPGLATYEQYF. CDR3 in DNA: TGTGCCAGCGGACCGGGACTAGCCACCTACGAGCAGTACTTC. This chain links TRBV19 with TRBJ2-7; TRBD2 matches at 9 bases. V was clipped by 9 bases and J by 2 bases; unmatched bases: 8. The CDR3 has 14 residues. CDR1 is LNHDA, CDR2 SQIVND, per germline (reference sequence). Combining the CDR3 with reference TRBV19 and TRBJ2-7 gives the whole variable domain DGGITQSPKYLFRKEGQNVTLSCEQNLNHDAMYWYRQDPGQGLRLIYYSQIVNDFQKGDIAEGYSVSREKKESFPLTVTSAQKNPTAFYLCASGPGLATYEQYFGPGTRLTVT.

This clonotype showed up just a few times. The rearrangement joins TRBV28 to TRBJ2-7, with TRBD1 identical over 12 bases. The CDR3 totals 15 residues. The trim removed 8 bases at V and 6 bases at J, leaving 11 bases unmatched. Germline CDR1 and CDR2: MDHEN and SYDVKM. The CDR3 region has the DNA TGTGCCAGCGTTGGGGGACAGGGGGCTTTGAGCGAGCAGTACTTC. It is translated as CASVGGQGALSEQYF.

This chain uses TRBV12-3 or TRBV12-4 with TRBJ2-5, with D unresolved. The CDR3 is 14 amino acids. Trimming removed 1 base from V and 1 base from J, with 7 bases in between. Here the CDR3 DNA reads TGTGCCAGCAGTTTAGACGCACGCCAAGAGACCCAGTACTTC. Translation: CASSLDARQETQYF.

This clonotype was picked up many times. V and J are TRBV7-6 and TRBJ2-3, with 9 nucleotides matching TRBD2. The trim removed 5 bases at V and 5 bases at J, leaving 23 bases unmatched. Germline V gene lookup returns CDR1 SGHVS and CDR2 FNYEAQ. This CDR3 contains 20 residues. In nucleotides, the CDR3 is TGTGCCAGCAGCCCCCGTAGGGGGAGCGGGGGGACCCATGCCCGAGATACGCAGTATTTT. The encoded protein is CASSPRRGSGGTHARDTQYF.

The chain combines TRBV6-2 or TRBV6-3 with TRBJ1-5; no definite D call. Trimming took off 2 bases at V and 11 bases at J, with 7 bases between the two ends. The CDR3 runs to 11 residues. CDR1 is MNHEY and CDR2 is SVGEGT in the germline V gene. The CDR3 DNA is TGTGCCAGCAGTTACGGGGTGGCCCAGCATTTT. Amino acid sequence: CASSYGVAQHF.

This clonotype was seen a few times. The rearrangement links TRBV5-1 to TRBJ1-2, with a possible D match to TRBD1 (6 bases). The CDR3 totals 13 residues. The V gene's germline CDR1 is SGHRS and CDR2 YFSETQ. Trimming pared 4 bases from V and 6 bases from J, leaving 13 bases between. For the CDR3, the DNA is TGCGCCAGCAGCCCTGCAGGGGCACATGGCTACACCTTC. Its translation is CASSPAGAHGYTF.

The chain links TRBV12-5 to TRBJ1-1; a possible D gene is TRBD1 (5 bases). CDR3 length: 13 residues. The V end lost 7 bases, the J end lost 10 bases, and 19 bases lay between the germline ends. Looked up from germline, CDR1 is LGHNT and CDR2 is FRNRAP. CDR3 region: CASALGRGCAAFF. The CDR3 DNA reads TGTGCTAGTGCCTTGGGTCGGGGGTGTGCAGCTTTCTTT.

Points on this clonotype: Since a much larger clone is just one base distant, this may be a read error. The V call is TRBV5-3, the J call TRBJ1-6; D is unclear. TRBV5-3 counts as an open reading frame of uncertain function. The CDR3 spans 12 residues. The V end lost 8 bases, the J end lost 5 bases, and 8 bases lay between the germline ends. The CDR3 region has the DNA TGTGCCAGCGGCTTGGATAATTCACCCCTCCACTTT. This encodes CASGLDNSPLHF.